A single sample is the source of the 18 T cell receptor beta chains below, sequenced in a study of prognosis after radiotherapy for stage I lung cancer. Amplification of TCR beta CDR3 from genomic DNA used two-round multiplex PCR. First-round PCR used primers specific to each TRBV and TRBJ gene. From the multiplex PCR reads, TCRdb called clonotypes with MiXCR, one entry per CDR3 protein. There are tens of thousands of distinct CDR3 sequences in the sample; 24% occur only once, and 20% to 25% lies in the top ten. The sample in question was PBMCs, obtained before or after stereotactic body radiation therapy (not recorded which). The receptors come from a donor aged 50 or older with non-small cell lung cancer.

Remarks on this clonotype: A read error is possible here, since a much larger clone lies one base away. The chain carries TRBV27 and TRBJ2-1; perhaps TRBD2 as D (5 bases). Between the trimmed V and J ends, which lost 6 bases and 0 bases, there was a span of 30 bases. The germline CDR1 and CDR2 sequences are MNHEY and SMNVEV (reference sequence). This CDR3 is built from 21 residues. As DNA, the CDR3 is TGTGCCAGCAGCAGCGCAAGGAACAGCGTGAGTTACGCGGGCTCCTACAATGAGCAGTTCTTC. It translates to CASSSARNSVSYAGSYNEQFF.

To note about this clonotype: A read error likely explains this, since a far larger clone differs by one base. The V gene is TRBV6-5, the J gene TRBJ1-2, with TRBD1 as a possible D gene (5 bases). The CDR3 covers 16 residues. Germline assignment: CDR1 MNHEY and CDR2 SVGAGI. CDR3 in amino acids: CASISSYVTANYVYTF. The CDR3 DNA sequence: TGTGCCAGCATATCAAGCTATGTGACAGCTAACTATGTCTACACCTTC.

This clonotype was counted ten times or more. In DNA form, the CDR3 reads TGTGCCAGCACCCAAGAAGCCAGCACAGATACGCAGTATTTT. Protein: CASTQEASTDTQYF. The chain is built from TRBV27 and TRBJ2-3, with D unclear. Trimming removed 7 bases at V and 0 bases at J, with 11 bases between. Germline CDR1 reads MNHEY; CDR2 reads SMNVEV (reference sequence). This CDR3 is built from 14 residues.

This clonotype was seen at least ten times. CDR3 sequence reads: CASTPPGQGSDTQYF. The DNA of the CDR3 is TGTGCCAGCACCCCGCCGGGGCAGGGATCAGATACGCAGTATTTT. J is TRBJ2-3 and V is TRBV6-2 or TRBV6-3; D is possibly TRBD1 or TRBD2 (5 bases each). Germline CDR1 reads MNHEY; CDR2 reads SVGEGT. The CDR3 extends over 15 amino acids. Trimming removed 7 bases at V and 4 bases at J, with 18 bases between.

This clonotype occurred many times. The chain recombines TRBV28 with TRBJ1-4; TRBD1 aligns across 7 bases. This CDR3 has 15 residues. CDR1 and CDR2 from the germline V gene are MDHEN and SYDVKM. Trimming cost V 7 bases and J 4 bases; bases outside gene matches: 9. The CDR3 nucleotides are TGTGCCAGCAATTCCCAGACAGGGCATAATGAAAAACTGTTTTTT. It specifies CASNSQTGHNEKLFF.

The chain links TRBV27 to TRBJ2-2; the match to TRBD1 covers 8 bases. The J segment lost 2 bases and the V segment lost 4 bases, leaving 12 bases of the junction unmatched. Germline CDR1 and CDR2: MNHEY and SMNVEV (reference sequence). The CDR3 length is 18 residues. The DNA of the CDR3 is TGTGCCAGCAGTTCGGGACAGGTTAGGAGTGCTAACACCGGGGAGCTGTTTTTT. This encodes CASSSGQVRSANTGELFF.

Ten or more counts support this clonotype. The V call is TRBV4-1, the J call TRBJ2-3; TRBD2 aligns across 14 bases. The V gene's germline CDR1 is MGHRA and CDR2 YSYEKL. The length of the CDR3 is 20 residues. Unmatched junction bases numbered 12, after V lost 3 bases and J lost 1 base. The CDR3 is CASSQPGLAGAPTRTDTQYF. The CDR3 bases are TGCGCCAGCAGCCAGCCGGGACTAGCGGGGGCCCCTACCCGCACAGATACGCAGTATTTT.

In its sample, this clonotype was seen many times. This CDR3 is CSAREGTGSGYTF. The CDR3, as DNA: TGCAGTGCTAGAGAAGGGACAGGGAGTGGCTACACCTTC. This chain joins TRBV20-1 and TRBJ1-2; 9 nucleotides agree with TRBD1. Looked up from germline, CDR1 is DFQATT and CDR2 is SNEGSKA (reference sequence). V shed 0 bases, J shed 7 bases, and the junction held 3 bases outside the gene matches. This CDR3 spans 13 amino acids.

Many counts were recorded for this clonotype. A clone one base away is much larger, so this may be a read error. The chain employs TRBV20-1 and TRBJ2-5, with D perhaps assigned TRBD1 or TRBD2 (5 bases each). The CDR3 spans 15 residues. Germline lookup yields CDR1 DFQATT and CDR2 SNEGSKA (reference sequence). Trimming removed 0 bases from V and 1 base from J, with 12 bases in between. CDR3 amino acids: CSAREGEGIQETQYF. The CDR3 bases are TGCAGTGCTAGAGAGGGCGAGGGGATCCAAGAGACCCAGTACTTC.

Concerning this clonotype: It may be a read error: a sequence one base away is much more abundant. The CDR3 sequence: CAISPRGGGQETQYF. CDR3 coding DNA: TGTGCCATCAGTCCGAGGGGAGGGGGCCAAGAGACCCAGTACTTC. The chain combines TRBV28 with TRBJ2-5; D might be TRBD2 (7 bases). CDR3 length equals 15 residues. CDR1 and CDR2 from the germline V gene are MDHEN and SYDVKM.

This clonotype appeared many times. The V call is TRBV11-2, the J call TRBJ2-7; D remains ambiguous. Germline V lookup: CDR1 SGHAT, CDR2 FQNNGV. Trimming removed 5 bases at V and 1 base at J, with 12 bases between. CDR3 length: 14 residues. The CDR3 nucleotides are TGTGCCAGCAGCCATTTGGACGGATCCTACGAGCAGTACTTC. It yields the protein CASSHLDGSYEQYF.

Of note for this clonotype: This may come from a read error, since a much larger clone is one base off. The chain links TRBV27 to TRBJ2-7, with D perhaps assigned TRBD1 or TRBD2 (6 bases each). Looked up from germline, CDR1 is MNHEY and CDR2 is SMNVEV (reference sequence). Trimming stripped 4 bases from V and 3 bases from J, with 22 bases between. The length of the CDR3 is 17 residues. CDR3 loop: CASSYVEVGGSNYEQYF. The CDR3, as DNA: TGTGCCAGCAGTTACGTGGAGGTGGGGGGCAGTAACTACGAGCAGTACTTC.

Regarding this clonotype: Likely a read error: the CDR3 ends without its conserved phenylalanine or tryptophan. The CDR3 DNA follows: TGTGCCAGTAGTATCCAGGACAGCCAGAATCAGCCACAGCATTAT. It encodes CASSIQDSQNQPQHY. The chain has TRBV19 and TRBJ1-5; D perhaps matches TRBD1 (6 bases). Germline V gene sequence: CDR1 LNHDA, CDR2 SQIVND (reference sequence). This CDR3 is built from 15 residues.

The chain carries TRBV18 and TRBJ2-2; D might be TRBD1 (6 bases). Looked up from germline, CDR1 is KGHSH and CDR2 is LQKENI. The CDR3 length is 14 residues. Trimming removed 2 bases from V and 6 bases from J, with 10 bases in between. CDR3 sequence (DNA): TGTGCCAGCTCACCAGGGGGCGCTTCCGGGGAGCTGTTTTTT. This sequence encodes CASSPGGASGELFF.

This clonotype was seen ten or more times. The V gene is TRBV18, the J gene TRBJ1-1; 9 bases are shared with TRBD1. CDR1 and CDR2 (germline): KGHSH, LQKENI. The CDR3 has 13 residues. With 3 bases clipped from V and 5 bases from J, the junction kept 1 base outside the gene matches. The CDR3 region has the DNA TGTGCCAGCTCACCGGGGACAGGGACTGAAGCTTTCTTT. Amino acids: CASSPGTGTEAFF.

About this clonotype: A much bigger clone sits one base away, suggesting this may be a read error. V gene TRBV2 combines with J gene TRBJ2-5; TRBD1 agrees at 9 bases. This CDR3 has 15 residues. Germline values: CDR1 SNHLY, CDR2 FYNNEI. The CDR3 region has the DNA TGTGCCAGCAGTAGCGGACAGGGGTGGAGGGAGACCGAGTACTTC. Amino acid sequence: CASSSGQGWRETEYF.

This clonotype was observed many times. The gene calls are TRBV7-9 and TRBJ1-2; the match to TRBD1 covers 7 bases. V lost 3 bases and J lost 4; bases outside the gene matches: 8. Germline-derived CDR1 and CDR2 are SEHNR and FQNEAQ (reference sequence). The CDR3 has 15 residues. The CDR3 DNA follows: TGTGCCAGCAGCTTTGGGACAGATTCCTTCTATGGCTACACCTTC. Amino acid sequence: CASSFGTDSFYGYTF.

This clonotype was detected ten times or more. The chain employs TRBV7-8 and TRBJ2-7, with 9 bases identical to TRBD2. V trimming: 4 bases; J trimming: 1 base; junction bases outside the gene matches: 14. Germline CDR1 reads SGHVS; CDR2 reads FQNEAQ. The CDR3 loop spans 18 amino acids. The CDR3 spells CASSSTTASSGRSYEQYF. The CDR3 DNA reads TGTGCCAGCAGCTCGACGACAGCAAGTAGCGGGAGATCCTACGAGCAGTACTTC.